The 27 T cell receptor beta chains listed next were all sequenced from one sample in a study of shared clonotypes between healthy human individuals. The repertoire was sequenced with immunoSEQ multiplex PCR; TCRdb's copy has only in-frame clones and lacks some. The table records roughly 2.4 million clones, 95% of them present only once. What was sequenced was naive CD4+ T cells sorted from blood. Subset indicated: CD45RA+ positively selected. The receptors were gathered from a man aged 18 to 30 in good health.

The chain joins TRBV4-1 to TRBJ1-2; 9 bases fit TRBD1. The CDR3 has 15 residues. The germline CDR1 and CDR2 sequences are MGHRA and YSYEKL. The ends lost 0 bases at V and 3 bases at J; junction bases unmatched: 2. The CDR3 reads CASSQETGGDYGYTF. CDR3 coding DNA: TGCGCCAGCAGCCAAGAAACAGGGGGCGACTATGGCTACACCTTC.

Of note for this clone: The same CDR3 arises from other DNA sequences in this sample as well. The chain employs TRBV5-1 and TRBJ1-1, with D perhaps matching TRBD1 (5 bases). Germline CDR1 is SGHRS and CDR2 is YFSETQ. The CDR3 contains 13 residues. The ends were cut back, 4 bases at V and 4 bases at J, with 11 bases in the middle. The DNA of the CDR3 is TGCGCCAGCAGCCTGACAGCGTCCACTGAAGCTTTCTTT. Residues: CASSLTASTEAFF.

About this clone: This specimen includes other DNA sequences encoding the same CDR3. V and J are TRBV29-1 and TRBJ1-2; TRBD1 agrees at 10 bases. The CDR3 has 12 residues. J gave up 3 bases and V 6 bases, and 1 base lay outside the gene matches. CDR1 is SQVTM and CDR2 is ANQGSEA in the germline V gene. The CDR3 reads CSVDRGDYGYTF. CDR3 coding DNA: TGCAGCGTGGACAGGGGGGACTATGGCTACACCTTC.

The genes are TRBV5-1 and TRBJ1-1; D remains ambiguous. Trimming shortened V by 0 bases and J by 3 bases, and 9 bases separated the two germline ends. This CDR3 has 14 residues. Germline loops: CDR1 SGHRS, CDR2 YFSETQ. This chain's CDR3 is CASSLGQAHTEAFF. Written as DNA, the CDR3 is TGCGCCAGCAGCTTGGGGCAGGCGCACACTGAAGCTTTCTTT.

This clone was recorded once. CDR3 region: CSYNGKSSYNEQFF. The CDR3 DNA follows: TGCAGCTACAACGGCAAGAGCTCCTACAATGAGCAGTTCTTC. The rearrangement links TRBV29-1 to TRBJ2-1; D not resolved. The V and J ends lost 8 bases and 0 bases respectively, with 14 bases between them. The CDR3 has 14 residues. From germline, CDR1 is SQVTM and CDR2 ANQGSEA.

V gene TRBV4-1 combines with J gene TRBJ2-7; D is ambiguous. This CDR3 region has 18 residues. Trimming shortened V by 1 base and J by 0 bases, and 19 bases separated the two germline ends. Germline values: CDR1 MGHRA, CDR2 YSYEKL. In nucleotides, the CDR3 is TGCGCCAGCAGCCAAGTCCCTAATCAGTTGCTAAGCTCCTACGAGCAGTACTTC. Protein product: CASSQVPNQLLSSYEQYF.

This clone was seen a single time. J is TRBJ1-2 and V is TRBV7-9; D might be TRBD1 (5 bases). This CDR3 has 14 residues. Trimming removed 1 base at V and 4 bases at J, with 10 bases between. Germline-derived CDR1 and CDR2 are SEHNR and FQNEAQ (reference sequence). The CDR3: CASSLEPGSYGYTF. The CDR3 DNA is TGTGCCAGCAGCTTAGAGCCAGGGTCCTATGGCTACACCTTC.

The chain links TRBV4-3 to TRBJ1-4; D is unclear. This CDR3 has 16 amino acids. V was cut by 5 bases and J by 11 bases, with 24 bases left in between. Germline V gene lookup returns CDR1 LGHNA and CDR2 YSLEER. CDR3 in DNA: TGCGCCAGCAGCAAAAGTTCAGGAGTTTCGACGGAGAAACTGTTTTTT. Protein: CASSKSSGVSTEKLFF.

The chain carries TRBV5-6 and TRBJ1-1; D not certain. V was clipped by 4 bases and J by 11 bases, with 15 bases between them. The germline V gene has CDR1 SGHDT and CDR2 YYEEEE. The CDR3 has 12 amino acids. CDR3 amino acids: CASSLSADLAFF. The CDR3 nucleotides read TGTGCCAGCAGCCTATCCGCTGACTTGGCTTTCTTT.

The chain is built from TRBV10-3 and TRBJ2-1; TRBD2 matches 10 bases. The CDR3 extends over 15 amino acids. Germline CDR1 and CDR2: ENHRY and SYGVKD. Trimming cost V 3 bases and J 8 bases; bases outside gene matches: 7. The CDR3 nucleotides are TGTGCCATCAGTGAAGCGGGAGGGGCGCGGGATGAGCAGTTCTTC. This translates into CAISEAGGARDEQFF.

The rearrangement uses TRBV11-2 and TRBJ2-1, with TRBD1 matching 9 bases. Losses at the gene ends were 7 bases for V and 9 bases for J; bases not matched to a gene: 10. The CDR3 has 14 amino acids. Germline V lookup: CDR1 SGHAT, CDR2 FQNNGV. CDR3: CASNLRDRVTEQFF. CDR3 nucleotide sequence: TGTGCCAGCAACCTCCGGGACAGGGTTACTGAGCAGTTCTTC.

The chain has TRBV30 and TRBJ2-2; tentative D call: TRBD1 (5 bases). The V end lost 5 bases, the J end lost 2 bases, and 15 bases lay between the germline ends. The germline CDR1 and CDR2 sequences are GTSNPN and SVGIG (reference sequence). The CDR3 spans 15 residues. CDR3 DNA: TGTGCCTGGGCCCAGGGTACCCGAAACACCGGGGAGCTGTTTTTT. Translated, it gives CAWAQGTRNTGELFF.

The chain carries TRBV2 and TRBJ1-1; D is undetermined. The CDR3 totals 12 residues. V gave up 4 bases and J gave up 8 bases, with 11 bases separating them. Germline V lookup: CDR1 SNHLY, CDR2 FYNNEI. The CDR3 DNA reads TGTGCCAGCAGTGCTCAAGGGTTCGAAGCTTTCTTT. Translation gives CASSAQGFEAFF.

The CDR3 region has the DNA TGTGCCAGCAGTCCTACGATGGACAGGATTAATGAAAAACTGTTTTTT. Translation: CASSPTMDRINEKLFF. V usage is TRBV6-6 and J usage is TRBJ1-4; 7 bases map to TRBD1. Trimming took 5 bases from V and 4 from J; bases not matched to a gene: 10. The germline V gene encodes CDR1 MNHNY and CDR2 SVGAGI (reference sequence). This CDR3 contains 16 residues.

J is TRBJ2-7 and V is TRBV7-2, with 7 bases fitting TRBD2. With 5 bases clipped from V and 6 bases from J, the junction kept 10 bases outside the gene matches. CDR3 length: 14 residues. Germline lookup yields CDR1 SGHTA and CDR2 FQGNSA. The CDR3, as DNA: TGTGCCAGCAGCCCTGGGACTATCCCCCTCGAGCAGTACTTC. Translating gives CASSPGTIPLEQYF.

The CDR3 nucleotides read TGTGCCAGCAGCTTAAAGGGACAGGGATCCTACGAGCAGTACTTC. Translation gives CASSLKGQGSYEQYF. V is TRBV7-9 and J is TRBJ2-7, with 9 bases aligning to TRBD1. Germline loops: CDR1 SEHNR, CDR2 FQNEAQ (reference sequence). V gave up 2 bases and J gave up 1 base; unmatched junction bases: 3. The CDR3 length is 15 residues.

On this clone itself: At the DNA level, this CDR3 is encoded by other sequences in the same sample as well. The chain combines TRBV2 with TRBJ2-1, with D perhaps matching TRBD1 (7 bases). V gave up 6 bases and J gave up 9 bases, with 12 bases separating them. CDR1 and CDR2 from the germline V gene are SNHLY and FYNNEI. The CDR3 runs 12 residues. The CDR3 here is CASSGQGGEQFF. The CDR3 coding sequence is TGTGCCAGCAGCGGTCAGGGGGGTGAGCAGTTCTTC.

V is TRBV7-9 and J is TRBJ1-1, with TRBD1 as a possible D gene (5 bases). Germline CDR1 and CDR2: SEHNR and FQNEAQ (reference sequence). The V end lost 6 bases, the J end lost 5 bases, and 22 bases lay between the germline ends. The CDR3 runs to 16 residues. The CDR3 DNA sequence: TGTGCCAGCAGACAAACCTTACTCGGGGGGAGGACTGAAGCTTTCTTT. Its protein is CASRQTLLGGRTEAFF.

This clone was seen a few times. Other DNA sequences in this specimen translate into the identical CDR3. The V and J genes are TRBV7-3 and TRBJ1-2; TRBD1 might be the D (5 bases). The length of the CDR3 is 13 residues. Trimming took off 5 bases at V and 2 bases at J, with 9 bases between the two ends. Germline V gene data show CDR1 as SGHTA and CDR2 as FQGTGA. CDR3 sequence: CASSPDRNYGYTF. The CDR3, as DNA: TGTGCCAGCAGCCCCGACAGAAACTATGGCTACACCTTC. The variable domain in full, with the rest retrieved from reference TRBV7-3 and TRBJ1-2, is GAGVSQTPSNKVTEKGKYVELRCDPISGHTALYWYRQSLGQGPEFLIYFQGTGAADDSGLPNDRFFAVRPEGSVSTLKIQRTERGDSAVYLCASSPDRNYGYTFGSGTRLTVV.

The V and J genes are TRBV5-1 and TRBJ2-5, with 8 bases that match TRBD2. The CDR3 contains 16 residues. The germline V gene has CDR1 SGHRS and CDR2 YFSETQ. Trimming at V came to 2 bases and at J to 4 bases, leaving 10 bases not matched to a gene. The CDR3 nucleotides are TGCGCCAGCAGCTTAACGGGAGGGCCGGGGGGAGAGACCCAGTACTTC. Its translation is CASSLTGGPGGETQYF.

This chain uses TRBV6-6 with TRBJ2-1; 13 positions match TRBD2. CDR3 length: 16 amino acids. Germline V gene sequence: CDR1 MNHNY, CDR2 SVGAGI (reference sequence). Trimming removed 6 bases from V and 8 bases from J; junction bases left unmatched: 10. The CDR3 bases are TGTGCCAGCAGCTCCCCGACTAGCGGGAGGAGGGATGAGCAGTTCTTC. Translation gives CASSSPTSGRRDEQFF.

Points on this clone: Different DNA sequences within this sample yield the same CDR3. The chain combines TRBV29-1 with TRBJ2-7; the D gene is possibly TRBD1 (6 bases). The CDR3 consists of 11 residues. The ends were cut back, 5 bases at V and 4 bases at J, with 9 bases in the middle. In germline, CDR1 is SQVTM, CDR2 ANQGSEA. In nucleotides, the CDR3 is TGCAGCGTTTTACAGGGATACGAGCAGTACTTC. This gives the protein CSVLQGYEQYF.

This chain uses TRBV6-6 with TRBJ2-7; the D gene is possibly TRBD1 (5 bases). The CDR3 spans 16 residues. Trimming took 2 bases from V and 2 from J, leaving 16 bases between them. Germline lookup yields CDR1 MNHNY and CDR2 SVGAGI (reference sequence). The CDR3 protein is CASSYVTTVSTYEQYF. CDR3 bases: TGTGCCAGCAGTTACGTCACGACAGTCTCTACCTACGAGCAGTACTTC.

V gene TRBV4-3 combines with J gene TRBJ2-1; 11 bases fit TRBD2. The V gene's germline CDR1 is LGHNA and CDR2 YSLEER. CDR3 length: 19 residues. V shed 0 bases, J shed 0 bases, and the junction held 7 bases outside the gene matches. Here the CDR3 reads CASSQDIPSGRPSYNEQFF. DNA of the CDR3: TGCGCCAGCAGCCAAGATATTCCTAGCGGGAGGCCCTCCTACAATGAGCAGTTCTTC.

The CDR3 protein is CASSLDPVGGDGYTF. CDR3 bases: TGTGCCAGCAGCTTGGATCCTGTGGGGGGCGATGGCTACACCTTC. The chain recombines TRBV5-4 with TRBJ1-2, with TRBD1 as a possible D gene (6 bases). Germline assignment: CDR1 SGHNT and CDR2 YYREEE (reference sequence). V was pared by 0 bases and J by 6 bases, with 15 bases between. The CDR3 loop spans 15 amino acids.

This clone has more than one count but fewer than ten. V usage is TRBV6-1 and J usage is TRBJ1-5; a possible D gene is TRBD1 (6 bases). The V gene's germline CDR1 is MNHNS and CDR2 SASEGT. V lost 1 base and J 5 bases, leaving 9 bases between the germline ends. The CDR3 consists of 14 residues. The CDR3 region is CASSEGQDYQPQHF. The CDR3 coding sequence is TGTGCCAGCAGTGAAGGACAGGATTATCAGCCCCAGCATTTT.

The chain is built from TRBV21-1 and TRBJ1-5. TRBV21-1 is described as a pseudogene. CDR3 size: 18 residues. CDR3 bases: TGTGCCAGCAGCCCTCCAGTCGTTCATCCTTGGGGCAATCAGCCCCAGCATTTT. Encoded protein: CASSPPVVHPWGNQPQHF.